Following are 20 T cell receptor beta chains from one sample sequenced in a study of cytomegalovirus exposure and HLA in healthy donors. Some clones are missing from TCRdb's copy, which holds only in-frame ones; the method was immunoSEQ multiplex PCR. The data contain 140,000 to 150,000 clones, 87% of them singletons. The sequencing sample was made of PBMCs. All receptors come from a young man in good health and CMV-seropositive.

The chain employs TRBV15 and TRBJ1-2, with D possibly being TRBD1 (6 bases). Germline V gene sequence: CDR1 LNHNV, CDR2 YYDKDF (reference sequence). CDR3 length equals 16 residues. The ends were cut back, 2 bases at V and 2 bases at J, with 15 bases in the middle. The DNA of the CDR3 is TGTGCCACCAGCAGACCCTGGACAGAGTTAAACTATGGCTACACCTTC. Its translation is CATSRPWTELNYGYTF.

The rearrangement joins TRBV10-1 to TRBJ2-2; perhaps TRBD1 as D (5 bases). Trimming cost V 2 bases and J 7 bases, with 8 bases left between them. The CDR3 totals 13 residues. Germline V gene lookup returns CDR1 WNHNN and CDR2 SYGVQD (reference sequence). DNA of the CDR3: TGCGCCAGCAGTGAGCAGGGCGGCGGGGAGCTGTTTTTT. Encoded protein: CASSEQGGGELFF.

The J gene is TRBJ2-1, the V gene TRBV7-9; 10 positions match TRBD2. CDR1 SEHNR and CDR2 FQNEAQ come from the germline V gene (reference sequence). V dropped 6 bases and J dropped 5; count of bases not matched to a gene: 7. This CDR3 region has 15 residues. The CDR3 reads CASRPSGGFDNEQFF. In nucleotides, the CDR3 is TGTGCCAGCAGGCCTAGCGGGGGTTTCGACAATGAGCAGTTCTTC.

This clone has only one observation. CDR3 DNA sequence: TGTGCCAGCTCACCGGGTCGGGGGAATGGCTACACCTTC. This translates into CASSPGRGNGYTF. The rearrangement joins TRBV18 to TRBJ1-2, with D perhaps matching TRBD1 (5 bases). The germline V gene has CDR1 KGHSH and CDR2 LQKENI. The length of the CDR3 is 13 residues. Trimming removed 3 bases at V and 6 bases at J, with 11 bases between.

The chain has TRBV11-3 and TRBJ2-2; 8 bases match TRBD1. The J segment lost 5 bases and the V segment lost 3 bases, leaving 8 bases of the junction unmatched. The length of the CDR3 is 16 residues. Germline V gene data show CDR1 as SGHNT and CDR2 as YENEEA. The CDR3 sequence is CASSFSRQGRTGELFF. The CDR3 nucleotides read TGTGCCAGCAGCTTCTCCAGACAGGGGAGGACCGGGGAGCTGTTTTTT.

J is TRBJ2-7 and V is TRBV28; no clear D. The CDR3 runs 12 residues. V was pared by 3 bases and J by 6 bases, with 9 bases between. CDR1 is MDHEN, CDR2 SYDVKM, per germline. The CDR3 DNA reads as TGTGCCAGCAGTTTTTATGGGCTCGAGCAGTACTTC. Translating it yields CASSFYGLEQYF.

The chain has TRBV4-1 and TRBJ1-1; D remains ambiguous. From germline, CDR1 is MGHRA and CDR2 YSYEKL. V lost 4 bases to trimming and J lost 3 bases, with 15 bases between them. This CDR3 region has 15 residues. The CDR3 loop is CASSPQTGEHTEAFF. CDR3 nucleotide sequence: TGCGCCAGCAGCCCCCAGACCGGGGAACACACTGAAGCTTTCTTT.

The chain joins TRBV28 to TRBJ1-1, with D tentatively TRBD1 (6 bases). In germline, CDR1 is MDHEN, CDR2 SYDVKM. Trimming took off 6 bases at V and 3 bases at J, with 20 bases between the two ends. CDR3 length: 16 residues. In DNA form, the CDR3 reads TGTGCCAGCAGCTCTCCTCGAACAGGGATCGACACTGAAGCTTTCTTT. This gives the protein CASSSPRTGIDTEAFF.

This chain uses TRBV28 with TRBJ2-6; D gene uncertain. The CDR3 consists of 14 residues. Trimming removed 8 bases from V and 0 bases from J, with 8 bases in between. Per the germline V gene, CDR1 is MDHEN and CDR2 is SYDVKM. The CDR3 reads CASVESSGANVLTF. CDR3 bases: TGTGCCAGCGTTGAGAGCTCTGGGGCCAACGTCCTGACTTTC.

J is TRBJ2-3 and V is TRBV4-2; D may be TRBD1 (6 bases). Germline assignment: CDR1 LGHNA and CDR2 YNFKEQ. V lost 0 bases, J lost 2 bases, and 9 bases lay in between. The length of the CDR3 is 15 residues. In DNA, the CDR3 is TGTGCCAGCAGCCAAGAACAGGGATACACAGATACGCAGTATTTT. Translated, it gives CASSQEQGYTDTQYF.

The sample holds one count of this clone. The chain has TRBV6-1 and TRBJ2-7; 7 bases fit TRBD1. Per the germline V gene, CDR1 is MNHNS and CDR2 is SASEGT. V lost 4 bases to trimming and J lost 1 base; unmatched junction nucleotides: 4. The CDR3 runs 14 residues. The CDR3 here is CASSAQGFSYEQYF. CDR3 DNA sequence: TGTGCCAGCAGTGCACAGGGGTTTTCCTACGAGCAGTACTTC.

The V and J genes are TRBV20-1 and TRBJ2-5, with TRBD2 as a possible D gene (6 bases). Trimming removed 4 bases at V and 9 bases at J, with 12 bases between. The CDR3 runs to 11 residues. Germline CDR1 DFQATT, CDR2 SNEGSKA (reference sequence). The CDR3 DNA reads as TGCAGTGCTATTTTCGGGGAGGCCCAGTACTTC. Protein sequence: CSAIFGEAQYF.

The chain has TRBV27 and TRBJ2-1, with TRBD2 matching 8 bases. The CDR3 spans 15 residues. From germline, CDR1 is MNHEY and CDR2 SMNVEV (reference sequence). Trimming took 8 bases from V and 4 from J; bases not matched to a gene: 10. CDR3: CASGPRLASYNEQFF. CDR3 in DNA: TGTGCCAGCGGGCCCAGACTAGCGTCTTACAATGAGCAGTTCTTC.

The chain employs TRBV18 and TRBJ1-2, with 7 bases identical to TRBD1. The CDR3 runs to 13 residues. V gave up 3 bases and J gave up 7 bases; unmatched junction bases: 5. Looked up from germline, CDR1 is KGHSH and CDR2 is LQKENI. The CDR3 is CASSPGQDGGYTF. The CDR3, as DNA: TGTGCCAGCTCACCCGGACAGGACGGTGGCTACACCTTC.

The V and J genes are TRBV27 and TRBJ2-7, with D maybe TRBD1 (6 bases). V lost 2 bases, J lost 7 bases, and 9 bases lay in between. From germline, CDR1 is MNHEY and CDR2 SMNVEV (reference sequence). This CDR3 has 12 residues. CDR3 residues: CASSLNREEQYF. CDR3 bases: TGTGCCAGCAGTTTAAACAGGGAAGAGCAGTACTTC.

This clone was seen just once. V is TRBV6-5 and J is TRBJ2-1; D is ambiguous. CDR3 length: 15 amino acids. V lost 3 bases to trimming and J lost 0 bases, with 9 bases between them. Germline V gene sequence: CDR1 MNHEY, CDR2 SVGAGI. CDR3 sequence reads: CASSYEESSYNEQFF. As DNA, the CDR3 is TGTGCCAGCAGTTATGAGGAAAGCTCCTACAATGAGCAGTTCTTC.

V gene TRBV29-1 combines with J gene TRBJ2-1, with 10 bases that match TRBD2. The germline V gene encodes CDR1 SQVTM and CDR2 ANQGSEA. J lost 5 bases, V lost 7 bases, and 2 bases had no gene match. This CDR3 has 12 residues. The DNA for the CDR3 is TGCAGCGGGGGACTAGCGAACAATGAGCAGTTCTTC. It codes for CSGGLANNEQFF.

CDR3 residues: CASSLVAGGWGSDNEQFF. CDR3 in DNA: TGTGCCAGCAGCTTAGTAGCTGGAGGGTGGGGTTCGGACAATGAGCAGTTCTTC. This chain connects TRBV7-9 to TRBJ2-1; the D gene is possibly TRBD2 (6 bases). This CDR3 is built from 18 residues. V lost 1 base and J lost 5, with 21 bases in between. Germline lookup yields CDR1 SEHNR and CDR2 FQNEAQ (reference sequence).

This clone has only one observation. The genes are TRBV12-5 and TRBJ2-3, with D tentatively TRBD2 (6 bases). Germline V CDR1 and CDR2: LGHNT, FRNRAP. V lost 6 bases, J lost 3 bases, and 13 bases lay in between. This CDR3 has 14 residues. The chain's CDR3 is CASGREFRTDTQYF. DNA for the CDR3: TGTGCTAGTGGCCGGGAGTTCCGAACAGATACGCAGTATTTT.

This clone showed up just a few times. This chain joins TRBV19 and TRBJ1-2; D is possibly TRBD1 (5 bases). Trimming took off 4 bases at V and 8 bases at J, with 14 bases between the two ends. CDR1 is LNHDA and CDR2 is SQIVND in the germline V gene (reference sequence). This CDR3 is 13 amino acids long. The CDR3 coding sequence is TGTGCCAGTAGTAACAAGGGGCTAGGAGGCTACACCTTC. The encoded protein is CASSNKGLGGYTF.